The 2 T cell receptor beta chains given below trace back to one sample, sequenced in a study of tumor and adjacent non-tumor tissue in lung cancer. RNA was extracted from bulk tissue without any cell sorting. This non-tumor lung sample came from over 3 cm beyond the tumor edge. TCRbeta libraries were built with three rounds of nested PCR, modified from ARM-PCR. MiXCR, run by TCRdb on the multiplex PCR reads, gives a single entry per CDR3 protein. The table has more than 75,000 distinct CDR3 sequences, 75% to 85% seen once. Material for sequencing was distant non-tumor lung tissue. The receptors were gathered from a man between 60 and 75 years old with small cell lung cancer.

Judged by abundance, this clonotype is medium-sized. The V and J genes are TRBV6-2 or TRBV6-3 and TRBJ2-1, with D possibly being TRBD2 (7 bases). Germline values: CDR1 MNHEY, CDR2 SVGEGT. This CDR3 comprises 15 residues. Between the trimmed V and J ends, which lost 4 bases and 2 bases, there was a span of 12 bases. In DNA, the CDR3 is TGTGCCAGCAGTTTGGAAGGGGGGGCCTACAATGAGCAGTTCTTC. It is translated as CASSLEGGAYNEQFF.

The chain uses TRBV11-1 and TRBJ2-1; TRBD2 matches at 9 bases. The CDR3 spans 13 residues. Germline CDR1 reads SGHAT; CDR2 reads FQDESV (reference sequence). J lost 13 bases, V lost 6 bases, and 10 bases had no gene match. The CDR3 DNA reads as TGTGCCAGCAGGGTAGCGGGAGTAAGTGAACAGTTCTTC. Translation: CASRVAGVSEQFF.